This T cell receptor (beta chain) was captured in a study of shared T cell receptors in the human thymus. Trimming removed 8 bases from V and 7 bases from J; junction bases left unmatched: 6. Germline values: CDR1 MNHNS, CDR2 SASEGT. The CDR3 has 12 amino acids. The method was immunoSEQ multiplex PCR; TCRdb's version includes in-frame clones alone and lacks a portion of them. The sample shows 630,000 or so clones, about 90% of them seen only once. A further study also used this sample, focusing on human thymus T cells. From that report: Thymic resections from corrective heart surgery supplied the tissue. Thymic and blood repertoires appeared to show biased V and J gene usage.

Sequencing was done on a sample of thymocytes. This chain uses TRBV6-1 with TRBJ1-2, with 8 bases matching TRBD1. This sequence was found in a boy younger than two with a congenital heart defect. The DNA of the CDR3 is TGTGCCAGCGGACAGGGTGGTGGTGGCTACACCTTC. Its translation: CASGQGGGGYTF.